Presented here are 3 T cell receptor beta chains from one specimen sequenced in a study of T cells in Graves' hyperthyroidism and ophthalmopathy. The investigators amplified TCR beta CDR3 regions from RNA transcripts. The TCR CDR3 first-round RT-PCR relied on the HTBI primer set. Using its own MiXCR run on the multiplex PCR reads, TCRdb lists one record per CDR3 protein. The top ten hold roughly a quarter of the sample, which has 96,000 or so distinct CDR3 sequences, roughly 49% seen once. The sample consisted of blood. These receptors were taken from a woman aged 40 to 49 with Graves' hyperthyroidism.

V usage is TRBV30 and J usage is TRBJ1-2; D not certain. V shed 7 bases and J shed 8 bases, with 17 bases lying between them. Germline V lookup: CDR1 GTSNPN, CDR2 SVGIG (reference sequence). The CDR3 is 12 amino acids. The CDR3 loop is CAYLKGIYGYTF. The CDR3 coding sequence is TGTGCCTACTTAAAAGGCATTTACGGCTACACCTTC.

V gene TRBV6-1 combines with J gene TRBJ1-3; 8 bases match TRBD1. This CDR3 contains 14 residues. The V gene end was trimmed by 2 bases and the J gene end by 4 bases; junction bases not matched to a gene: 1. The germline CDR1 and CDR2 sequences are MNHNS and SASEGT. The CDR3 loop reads CASSEQGAGNTIYF. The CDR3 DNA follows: TGTGCCAGCAGTGAACAGGGGGCCGGAAACACCATATATTTT.

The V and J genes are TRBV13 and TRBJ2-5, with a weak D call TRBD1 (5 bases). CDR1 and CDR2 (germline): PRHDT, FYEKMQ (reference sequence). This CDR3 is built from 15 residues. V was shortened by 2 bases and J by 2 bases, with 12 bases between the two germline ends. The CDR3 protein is CASSLFLGPQETQYF. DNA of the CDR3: TGTGCCAGCAGCTTATTTCTGGGGCCACAAGAGACCCAGTACTTC.